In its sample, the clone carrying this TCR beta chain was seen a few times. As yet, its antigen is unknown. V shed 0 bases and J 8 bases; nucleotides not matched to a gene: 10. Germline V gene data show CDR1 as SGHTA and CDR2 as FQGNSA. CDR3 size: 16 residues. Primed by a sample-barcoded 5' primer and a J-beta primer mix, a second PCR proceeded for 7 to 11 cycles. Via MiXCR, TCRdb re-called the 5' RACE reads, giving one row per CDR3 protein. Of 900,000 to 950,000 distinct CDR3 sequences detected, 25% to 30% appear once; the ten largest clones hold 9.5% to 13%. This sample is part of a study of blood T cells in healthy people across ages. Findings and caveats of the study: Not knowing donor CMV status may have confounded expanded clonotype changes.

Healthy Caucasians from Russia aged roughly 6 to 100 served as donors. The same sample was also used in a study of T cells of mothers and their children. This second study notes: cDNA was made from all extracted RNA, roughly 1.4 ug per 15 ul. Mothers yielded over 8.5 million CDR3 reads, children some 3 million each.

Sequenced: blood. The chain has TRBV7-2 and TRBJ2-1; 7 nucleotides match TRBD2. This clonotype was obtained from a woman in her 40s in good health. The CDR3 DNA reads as TGTGCCAGCAGCTTAGCGGTGGCGGGGAGGGTTCATGAGCAGTTCTTC. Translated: CASSLAVAGRVHEQFF.